This entry describes one TCR beta chain. This sample stems from a study of chemoradiotherapy in HPV16-positive cancers. The V gene's germline CDR1 is MNHEY and CDR2 SVGAGI. CDR3 size: 14 residues. V was pared by 0 bases and J by 3 bases, with 9 bases between. Sequencing used immunoSEQ multiplex PCR; TCRdb keeps in-frame clones, though not all of them. This sample has 25,000 to 35,000 clones; about 90% occur once, and the top ten carry around 20%. This chain joins TRBV6-5 and TRBJ2-7; D not resolved. The sample consisted of blood, taken from a patient who underwent chemoradiotherapy. The TCR sequence derives from a human donor with HPV-associated anogenital cancer. Here the CDR3 DNA reads TGTGCCAGCAGTTACTCTACTGGGAACTACGAGCAGTACTTC. This gives the protein CASSYSTGNYEQYF.